These 5 T cell receptor beta chains share one sample of origin, sequenced in a study of breast tumors, draining lymph nodes, adjacent tissues. MiXCR, run by TCRdb on the multiplex PCR reads, gives a single entry per CDR3 protein. The table records 200,000 to 300,000 distinct CDR3 sequences, more than 30% of them present only once. Axillary draining lymph nodes of breast cancer patients supplied the node samples. Sequencing was done on a sample of axillary lymph node tissue. The receptors originated from a female donor with breast cancer. Some clones in this sample may be carry-over from other donors' samples.

This clonotype was picked up many times. Its ends do not fully match the called genes, so a read error is possible. The chain recombines TRBV7-7 with TRBJ1-4, with TRBD1 identical over 9 bases. The CDR3 is 15 amino acids. Germline CDR1 SSHAT, CDR2 FNYEAQ (reference sequence). CDR3 nucleotide sequence: TGTGCTAGCAGCTTAGGGACAGGGAAAAATGAAAAACTGTTTTTT. It codes for CASSLGTGKNEKLFF.

This clonotype was seen repeatedly, ten times or more. V is TRBV11-3 and J is TRBJ2-5; D call uncertain. Germline CDR1 and CDR2: SGHNT and YENEEA. Trimming cost V 3 bases and J 5 bases, with 16 bases left between them. This CDR3 comprises 15 residues. The CDR3 region has the DNA TGTGCCAGCAGCTTTGGGTCAGCCGGGTGGGAGACCCAGTACTTC. Translation: CASSFGSAGWETQYF.

CDR3 region: CASSFSGSNDEQYF. DNA of the CDR3: TGTGCCAGCAGCTTTAGCGGGAGTAACGACGAGCAGTACTTC. This chain links TRBV11-2 with TRBJ2-7, with 9 bases fitting TRBD2. This CDR3 spans 14 amino acids. Trimming at V came to 3 bases and at J to 5 bases, leaving 5 bases not matched to a gene. CDR1 is SGHAT, CDR2 FQNNGV, per germline.

V gene TRBV15 combines with J gene TRBJ2-1, with 14 bases fitting TRBD2. The CDR3 runs to 16 residues. J gave up 3 bases and V 6 bases, and 4 bases lay outside the gene matches. Germline CDR1 LNHNV, CDR2 YYDKDF (reference sequence). DNA for the CDR3: TGTGCCACCAGATCGGGACTAGCGGGAGTCTACAATGAGCAGTTCTTC. It yields the protein CATRSGLAGVYNEQFF.

Ten or more counts support this clonotype. The J gene is TRBJ2-5, the V gene TRBV10-3; no clear D. Trimming left V 4 bases short and J 0 bases short, with 3 bases between. The CDR3 runs to 12 residues. Germline V gene lookup returns CDR1 ENHRY and CDR2 SYGVKD. The DNA of the CDR3 is TGTGCCATCAGTGGAGACCAAGAGACCCAGTACTTC. This sequence encodes CAISGDQETQYF.